This T cell receptor beta chain was found in a study of cytomegalovirus exposure and HLA in healthy donors. At the level of the study: The approximately 110 validation repertoires were reported in a later analysis to have been generated on the same platform as the roughly 670 first-cohort repertoires. Study findings and constraints: It was confirmed in vitro that a few of the CMV-associated chains were specific for CMV antigens. Cytomegalovirus-associated status was assigned to 150 to 200 TCR beta chains.

Losses at the gene ends were 4 bases for V and 0 bases for J; bases not matched to a gene: 4. This CDR3 comprises 16 residues. Germline assignment: CDR1 SGHKS and CDR2 YYEKEE (reference sequence). Repertoires were generated with immunoSEQ multiplex PCR, while TCRdb's copy carries only in-frame clones and drops some. Among about 220,000 clones listed, approximately 88% were seen once. The donors were in the approximately 120-subject validation cohort; that cohort was separate from the roughly 700-subject first cohort. Only one count was recorded for this clone. Its target is unknown. This sequence joins TRBV5-5 and TRBJ2-5; 12 bases map to TRBD2. The specimen was PBMCs. This clonotype was obtained from a woman aged 30 to 39 in good health and CMV-seropositive. The CDR3 region is CASSPWTSGNQETQYF. The CDR3 region has the DNA TGTGCCAGCAGCCCCTGGACTAGCGGGAACCAAGAGACCCAGTACTTC.